Sequencing of this T cell receptor (beta chain) was carried out in a study of identical twins. Findings of the study overall: The models systematically underestimated how much out-of-frame TCR alpha was shared in monozygotic twins. Insertion counts were lower in abundant cord blood beta clonotypes, a trend that memory repertoires did not show.

The CDR3 is made up of 13 amino acids. Trimming cost V 1 base and J 6 bases, with 7 bases left between them. CDR1 is SGHAT and CDR2 is FQNNGV in the germline V gene. No donor was unhealthy or non-Caucasian. TCRdb fed the 5' RACE reads into MiXCR, producing one record per CDR3 protein. The sample has 350,000 or so distinct CDR3 sequences; 8.5% to 10% are singletons. This clonotype occurred many times. What it binds is not known. The clonotype comes from a woman aged 45-65 years in good health. The sample comprised naive T cells sorted from blood. J is TRBJ2-1 and V is TRBV11-2; no definite D call. The CDR3 DNA reads TGTGCCAGCAGCTTAGTTAGATCCAATGAGCAGTTCTTC. This encodes CASSLVRSNEQFF.